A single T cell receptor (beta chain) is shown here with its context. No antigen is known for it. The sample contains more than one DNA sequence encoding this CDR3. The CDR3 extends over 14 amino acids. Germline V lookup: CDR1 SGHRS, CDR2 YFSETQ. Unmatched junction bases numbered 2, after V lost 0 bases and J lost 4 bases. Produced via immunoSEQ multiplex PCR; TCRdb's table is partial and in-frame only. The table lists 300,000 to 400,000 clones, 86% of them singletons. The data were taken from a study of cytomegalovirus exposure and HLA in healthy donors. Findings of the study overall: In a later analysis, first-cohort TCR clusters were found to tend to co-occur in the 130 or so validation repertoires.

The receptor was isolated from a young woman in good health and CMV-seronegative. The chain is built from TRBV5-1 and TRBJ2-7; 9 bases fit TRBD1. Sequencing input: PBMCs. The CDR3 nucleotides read TGCGCCAGCAGCTTGGGACAGGGGGTATACGAGCAGTACTTC. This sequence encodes CASSLGQGVYEQYF.